What follows are 16 T cell receptor beta chains derived from one specimen sequenced in a study of prognosis after radiotherapy for stage I lung cancer. The authors amplified TCR beta CDR3 from genomic DNA using two-round multiplex PCR. The first round of PCR was done with primers that matched each TRBV and TRBJ gene. TCRdb re-derived calls from the multiplex PCR reads in MiXCR, one entry per CDR3 protein. Among approximately 13,000 distinct CDR3 sequences listed, 31% were seen once. This sample comprised PBMCs, obtained before or after stereotactic body radiation therapy (not recorded which). These receptors originate from a donor aged 50 or older with non-small cell lung cancer.

This clonotype was observed at least ten times. The rearrangement links TRBV7-6 to TRBJ2-2; no reliable D call. Per the germline V gene, CDR1 is SGHVS and CDR2 is FNYEAQ. CDR3 length: 14 amino acids. Trimming stripped 5 bases from V and 1 base from J, with 8 bases between. DNA of the CDR3: TGTGCCAGCAGCCGTCTGGAGAACACCGGGGAGCTGTTTTTT. As protein: CASSRLENTGELFF.

The gene calls are TRBV6-1 and TRBJ2-5; possibly TRBD1 for D (5 bases). Trimming cost V 6 bases and J 8 bases, with 22 bases left between them. The V gene's germline CDR1 is MNHNS and CDR2 SASEGT. This CDR3 is 15 amino acids long. CDR3 in amino acids: CASSPCTGLGDTQYF. The CDR3, as DNA: TGTGCCAGCAGCCCTTGTACAGGCTTAGGGGATACCCAGTACTTC.

By sample share, this clonotype is medium-sized. V gene TRBV7-6 combines with J gene TRBJ2-2, with D possibly being TRBD1 (6 bases). With 5 bases removed from V and 0 bases from J, the gap between germline ends came to 10 bases. This CDR3 comprises 15 residues. Germline CDR1 is SGHVS and CDR2 is FNYEAQ. The DNA for the CDR3 is TGTGCCAGCAGCAATCGGGACACGAACACCGGGGAGCTGTTTTTT. Protein: CASSNRDTNTGELFF.

This clonotype was found many times. The chain uses TRBV20-1 and TRBJ1-1, with D possibly TRBD1 on 5 matching bases. Germline lookup yields CDR1 DFQATT and CDR2 SNEGSKA (reference sequence). Trimming cost V 5 bases and J 1 base, with 11 bases left between them. CDR3 length equals 13 residues. The CDR3 here is CSAPRTQNTEAFF. CDR3 DNA: TGCAGTGCTCCAAGGACACAGAACACTGAAGCTTTCTTT.

This clonotype was detected only a few times. Only one base separates this from a far larger clonotype, so it likely reflects a read error. V and J are TRBV6-2 or TRBV6-3 and TRBJ1-1; maybe TRBD1 (6 bases). The CDR3 is 17 residues long. CDR1 is MNHEY and CDR2 is SVGEGT in the germline V gene. Trimming left V 0 bases short and J 1 base short, with 15 bases between. This CDR3 reads CASSYSNYRGANTEAFF. The DNA of the CDR3 is TGTGCCAGCAGTTACTCGAATTATCGGGGGGCGAACACTGAAGCTTTCTTT.

This clonotype was recorded many times. The rearrangement uses TRBV5-5 and TRBJ2-5; 7 bases agree with TRBD1. The V and J ends lost 4 bases and 2 bases, in that order; junction bases with no gene match: 8. CDR1 and CDR2 (germline): SGHKS, YYEKEE (reference sequence). This CDR3 comprises 15 residues. The CDR3 protein is CASSGSRQGQETQYF. CDR3 in DNA: TGTGCCAGCAGCGGATCCCGACAGGGTCAAGAGACCCAGTACTTC.

This clonotype has a count of ten or more. A single base separates this from a much larger clone, so it may be a read error. The V call is TRBV5-1, the J call TRBJ2-3, with a weak D call TRBD2 (5 bases). Germline V gene data show CDR1 as SGHRS and CDR2 as YFSETQ. The CDR3 consists of 14 residues. CDR3 DNA: TGCGCCGGCAGCTCAACTAGAATCACAGATACGCAGTATTTT. Translation: CAGSSTRITDTQYF.

This clonotype has ten or more counts. This rearrangement joins TRBV2 to TRBJ1-5; 7 bases align to TRBD1. CDR3 size: 14 residues. V lost 8 bases to trimming and J lost 0 bases; unmatched junction nucleotides: 4. Germline V gives CDR1 SNHLY, CDR2 FYNNEI. CDR3 amino acids: CASGTANSNQPQHF. For the CDR3, the DNA is TGTGCCAGCGGGACAGCAAATAGCAATCAGCCCCAGCATTTT.

In this sample, this clonotype turned up many times. Since a much larger clone is just one base distant, this may be a read error. The gene calls are TRBV5-6 and TRBJ1-1; perhaps TRBD1 as D (6 bases). Between the trimmed V and J ends, which lost 4 bases and 1 base, there was a span of 11 bases. Germline V lookup: CDR1 SGHDT, CDR2 YYEEEE. The CDR3 has 14 residues. The CDR3 sequence: CASSQQGGNTEAFF. CDR3 sequence (DNA): TGTGCCAGCAGCCAACAGGGAGGGAACACTGAAGCTTTCTTT. Full variable domain (outside the CDR3, taken from reference TRBV5-6 and TRBJ1-1): DAGVTQSPTHLIKTRGQQVTLRCSPKSGHDTVSWYQQALGQGPQFIFQYYEEEERQRGNFPDRFSGHQFPNYSSELNVNALLLGDSALYLCASSQQGGNTEAFFGQGTRLTVV.

At least ten counts were recorded for this clonotype. The chain carries TRBV5-1 and TRBJ2-3; TRBD2 matches at 10 bases. V shed 5 bases, J shed 6 bases, and the junction held 6 bases outside the gene matches. The CDR3 runs 14 residues. Per germline, CDR1 SGHRS and CDR2 YFSETQ. CDR3 amino acids: CASRSGRAMDTQYF. For the CDR3, the DNA is TGCGCCAGCAGAAGCGGGAGGGCCATGGATACGCAGTATTTT.

By sample share, this clonotype is medium-sized (0.01 to 0.1%). This sequence joins TRBV12-3 or TRBV12-4 and TRBJ2-7, with 10 bases aligning to TRBD2. J lost 2 bases, V lost 3 bases, and 4 bases had no gene match. This CDR3 is 15 amino acids long. CDR3 sequence (DNA): TGTGCCAGCAGTTTCCCAGCGGGAGGGACCTACGAGCAGTACTTC. Its protein product is CASSFPAGGTYEQYF.

This clonotype was observed many times. The V gene is TRBV19, the J gene TRBJ2-7, with TRBD1 identical over 8 bases. This CDR3 region has 14 residues. Germline V CDR1 and CDR2: LNHDA, SQIVND (reference sequence). The junction had 4 bases not matched to a gene; V was cut back by 6 bases and J by 0 bases. CDR3 amino acids: CASSGQGGSYEQYF. As DNA, the CDR3 is TGTGCCAGTAGCGGACAGGGAGGCTCCTACGAGCAGTACTTC.

This clonotype was recorded many times. This may arise from a read error, as a much more abundant clone is one base away. The chain is built from TRBV11-2 and TRBJ2-5; the D gene is possibly TRBD2 (6 bases). The V end lost 3 bases, the J end lost 9 bases, and 8 bases lay between the germline ends. The CDR3 covers 11 residues. From germline, CDR1 is SGHAT and CDR2 FQNNGV. The CDR3 DNA reads TGTGCCAGCAGCTTGAGGGAGGCCCAGTACTTC. It translates to CASSLREAQYF.

This clonotype was detected ten times or more. The chain is built from TRBV11-1 and TRBJ2-7; D not resolved. The CDR3 has 14 amino acids. V was trimmed by 5 bases and J by 3 bases, leaving 14 bases between them. Germline loops: CDR1 SGHAT, CDR2 FQDESV (reference sequence). The CDR3 sequence is CASSLRAGYYEQYF. The CDR3, as DNA: TGTGCCAGCAGCCTCCGGGCTGGGTACTACGAGCAGTACTTC.

This clonotype was counted many times. The V and J genes are TRBV5-8 and TRBJ1-5; unclear D gene. Trimming removed 0 bases at V and 7 bases at J, with 8 bases between. Germline CDR1 SGHTS, CDR2 YDEGEE. CDR3 length: 13 residues. The CDR3 region is CASSLEFGQPQHF. Here the CDR3 DNA reads TGTGCCAGCAGCTTGGAGTTTGGGCAGCCCCAGCATTTT.

This clonotype was recorded at least ten times. This sequence joins TRBV4-2 and TRBJ1-1; possible D gene TRBD1, 5 bases. The V gene lost 3 bases and the J gene lost 4 bases, with 15 bases spanning the gap. Germline lookup yields CDR1 LGHNA and CDR2 YNFKEQ. This CDR3 is 15 amino acids long. The CDR3 here is CASSQAGQGFTEAFF. CDR3 sequence (DNA): TGTGCCAGCAGCCAGGCAGGGCAGGGATTCACTGAAGCTTTCTTT.